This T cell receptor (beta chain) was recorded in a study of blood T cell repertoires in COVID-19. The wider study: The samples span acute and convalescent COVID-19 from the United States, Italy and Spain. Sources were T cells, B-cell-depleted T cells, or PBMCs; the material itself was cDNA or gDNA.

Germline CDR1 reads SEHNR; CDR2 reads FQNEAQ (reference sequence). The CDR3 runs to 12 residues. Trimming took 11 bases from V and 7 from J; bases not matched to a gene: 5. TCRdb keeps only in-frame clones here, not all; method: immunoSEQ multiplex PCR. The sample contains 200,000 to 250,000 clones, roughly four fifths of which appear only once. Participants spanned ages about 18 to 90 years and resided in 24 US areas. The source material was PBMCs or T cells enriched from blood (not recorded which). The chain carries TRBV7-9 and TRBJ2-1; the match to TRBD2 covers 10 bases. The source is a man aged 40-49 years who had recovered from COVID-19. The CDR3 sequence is CAGGLAKNEQFF. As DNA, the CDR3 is TGTGCCGGGGGACTAGCGAAGAATGAGCAGTTCTTC.